This T cell receptor (beta chain) was recovered during a study of OX40 agonist ivuxolimab in advanced cancers. Regarding the study in general: The costimulatory receptor OX40 (CD134) was targeted by ivuxolimab, a fully human IgG2 agonistic monoclonal antibody. Intravenous ivuxolimab was administered to patients every 2 weeks at six dose levels: 0.01, 0.1, 0.3, 1.5, 3 and 10 mg/kg. Of the roughly 50 dose-escalation patients, hepatocellular carcinoma was present in roughly 19, melanoma in roughly 15, renal cell carcinoma in 9 and head and neck cancer in 9. A male proportion of around 81% and a mean age of 60 years, ranging from roughly 20 to 80, were recorded for the dose-escalation cohort. Prior anti-PD-1, anti-PD-L1 or anti-CTLA-4 therapy was permitted, and approximately 40% of dose-escalation patients had received checkpoint inhibitors. Three dose-escalation patients achieved partial responses, one with hepatocellular carcinoma and two with cutaneous melanoma. The point of sequencing TCRbeta in the periphery was to test whether ivuxolimab changed TCR sequence diversity and drove clonal T-cell expansion. The paper reports the monotherapy dose-escalation portion (N = 52 patients) of the phase I ivuxolimab trial. Paper-wide results and their limitations: In the 0.1-3.0 mg/kg groups, partial responders were among the patients with the lowest normalized peripheral clonal expansion, particularly in CD8+ T cells. Low levels of normalized T-cell clonal expansion were also seen in some nonresponding patients. After ivuxolimab, expanded clones were on average more numerous among CD8+ T cells than among CD4+ T cells. The antigen specificity of the clonally expanded peripheral T cells was not determined. Clonal expansion of both CD4+ and CD8+ blood T cells was observed from baseline to week 6 at doses 0.1 to 3.0 mg/kg.

To sequence the TCRbeta CDR3 region, genomic DNA was isolated from the sorted cells. The immunoSEQ Assay was used for sequencing of TCRbeta CDR3 regions. TCRdb mirrors the immuneACCESS table, restricted to in-frame sequences. Some clones are absent from its copies; in checked studies, under half trace to an unresolved V gene, and the reason for the others is unknown. Within this sample are just over 90,000 clones, with roughly 94% of them counted one time only. The top ten hold 2% to 3% of the sample. The CDR3, from cysteine to phenylalanine, totals 12 residues. Only the CDR3 region is kept as DNA, spanning 36 bases read in frame from base 1. CDR1 and CDR2, looked up from the germline V gene (reference sequence), are MNHEY and SMNVEV. The trial excluded patients who had a history of autoimmune disease or who were on systemic immunosuppression. Peripheral blood for TCR sequencing was collected from all dose cohorts at baseline, on cycle 4 day 1, and on cycle 7 day 1. Samples came from an open-label, multicenter, first-in-human phase I dose-escalation trial of ivuxolimab. Adults with locally advanced or metastatic head and neck squamous cell, hepatocellular, melanoma or renal cell carcinoma were enrolled in the trial. CD4+ and CD8+ T cells were sorted separately from peripheral blood before TCR sequencing.

Comments on this clone: The specificity of this receptor is unknown. One end of the junction does not line up with germline, which may come from a read error.

This receptor was obtained from an adult with an advanced solid tumor such as melanoma, head and neck, liver or kidney cancer. Specimen: CD4+ or CD8+ T cells sorted from blood, collected in a trial of the OX40 agonist ivuxolimab. The chain links TRBV27 with TRBJ2-2; no confident D gene assignment can be made. The nucleotide sequence is given as TGTGCCAGCAATTTATTGGACGGGGAGCTGTTTTTT. This codes for CASNLLDGELFF.